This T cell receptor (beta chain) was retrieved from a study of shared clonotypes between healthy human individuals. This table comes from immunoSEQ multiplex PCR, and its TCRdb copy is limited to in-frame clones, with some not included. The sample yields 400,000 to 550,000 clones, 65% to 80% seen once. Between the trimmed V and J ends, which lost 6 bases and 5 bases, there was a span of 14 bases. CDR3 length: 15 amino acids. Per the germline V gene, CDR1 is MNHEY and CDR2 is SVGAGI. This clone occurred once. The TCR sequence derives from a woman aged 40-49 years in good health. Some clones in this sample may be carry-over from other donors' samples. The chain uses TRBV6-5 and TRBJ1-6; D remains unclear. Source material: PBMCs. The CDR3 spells CASRRGRGNNSPLHF. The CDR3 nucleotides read TGTGCCAGCAGGAGAGGACGGGGAAATAATTCACCCCTCCACTTT.